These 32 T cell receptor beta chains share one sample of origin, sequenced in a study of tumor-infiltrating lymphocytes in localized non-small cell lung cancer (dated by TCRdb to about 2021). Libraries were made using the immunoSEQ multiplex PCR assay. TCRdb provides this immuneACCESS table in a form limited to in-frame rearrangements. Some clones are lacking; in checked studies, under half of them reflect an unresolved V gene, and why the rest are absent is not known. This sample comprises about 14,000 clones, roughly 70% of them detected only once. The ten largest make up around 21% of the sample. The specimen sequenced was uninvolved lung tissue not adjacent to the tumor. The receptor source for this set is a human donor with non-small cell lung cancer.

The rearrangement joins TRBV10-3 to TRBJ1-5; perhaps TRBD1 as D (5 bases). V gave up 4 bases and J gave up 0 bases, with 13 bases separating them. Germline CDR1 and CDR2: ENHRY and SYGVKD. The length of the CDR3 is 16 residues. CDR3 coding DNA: TGTGCCATCAGTGCGGTAGGAGGGGTTAGCAATCAGCCCCAGCATTTT. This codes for CAISAVGGVSNQPQHF.

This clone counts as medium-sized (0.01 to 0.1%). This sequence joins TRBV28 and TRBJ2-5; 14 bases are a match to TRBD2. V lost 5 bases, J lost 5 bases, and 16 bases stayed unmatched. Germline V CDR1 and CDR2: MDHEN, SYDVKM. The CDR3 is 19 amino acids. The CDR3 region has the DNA TGTGCCAGCAGTCCCAAACCCAGGGGACTAGCGGGAGTCCCGGAGACCCAGTACTTC. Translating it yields CASSPKPRGLAGVPETQYF.

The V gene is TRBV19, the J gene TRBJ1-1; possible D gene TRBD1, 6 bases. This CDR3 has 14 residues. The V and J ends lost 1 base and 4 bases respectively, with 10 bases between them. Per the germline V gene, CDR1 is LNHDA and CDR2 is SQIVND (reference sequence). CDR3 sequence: CASSIGGQGTEAFF. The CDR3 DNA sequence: TGTGCCAGTAGTATAGGGGGGCAGGGCACTGAAGCTTTCTTT.

The CDR3 coding sequence is TGCAGCGTGGGGGGACTGACCTACGAGCAGTACTTC. This gives the protein CSVGGLTYEQYF. The gene calls are TRBV29-1 and TRBJ2-7, with D perhaps TRBD2 (6 bases). Deletions cut 6 bases from V and 2 bases from J, with 11 bases between. CDR1 and CDR2 (germline): SQVTM, ANQGSEA. This CDR3 has 12 residues.

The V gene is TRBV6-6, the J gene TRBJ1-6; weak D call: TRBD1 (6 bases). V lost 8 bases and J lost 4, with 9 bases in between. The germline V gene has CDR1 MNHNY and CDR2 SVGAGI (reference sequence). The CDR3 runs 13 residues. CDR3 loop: CASLGQYNSPLHF. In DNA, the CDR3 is TGTGCCAGCCTAGGACAGTATAATTCACCCCTCCACTTT.

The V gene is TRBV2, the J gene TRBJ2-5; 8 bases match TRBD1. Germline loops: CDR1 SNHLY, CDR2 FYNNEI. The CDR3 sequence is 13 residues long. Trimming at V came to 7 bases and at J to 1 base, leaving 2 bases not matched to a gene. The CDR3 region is CASIRGRQETQYF. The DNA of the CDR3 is TGTGCCAGCATCAGGGGGCGCCAAGAGACCCAGTACTTC.

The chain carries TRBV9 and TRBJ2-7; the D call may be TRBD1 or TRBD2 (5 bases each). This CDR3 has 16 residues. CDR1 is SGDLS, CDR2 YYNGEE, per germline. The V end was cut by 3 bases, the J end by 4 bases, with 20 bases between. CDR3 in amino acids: CASSEGRRGLGYEQYF. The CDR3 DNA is TGTGCCAGCAGCGAGGGACGAAGGGGCCTCGGTTACGAGCAGTACTTC.

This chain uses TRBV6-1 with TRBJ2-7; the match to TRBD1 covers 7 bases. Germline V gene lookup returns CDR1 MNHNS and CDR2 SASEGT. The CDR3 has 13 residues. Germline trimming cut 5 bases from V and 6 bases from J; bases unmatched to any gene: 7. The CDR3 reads CASSTGTVTEQYF. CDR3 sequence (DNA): TGTGCCAGCAGTACCGGGACAGTCACCGAGCAGTACTTC.

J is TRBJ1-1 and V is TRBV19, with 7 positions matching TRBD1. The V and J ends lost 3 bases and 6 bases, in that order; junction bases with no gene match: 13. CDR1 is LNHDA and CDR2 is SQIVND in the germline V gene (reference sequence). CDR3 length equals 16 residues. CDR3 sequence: CASSIGGGRRIPEAFF. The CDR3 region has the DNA TGTGCCAGTAGTATTGGAGGGGGCCGACGTATCCCTGAAGCTTTCTTT.

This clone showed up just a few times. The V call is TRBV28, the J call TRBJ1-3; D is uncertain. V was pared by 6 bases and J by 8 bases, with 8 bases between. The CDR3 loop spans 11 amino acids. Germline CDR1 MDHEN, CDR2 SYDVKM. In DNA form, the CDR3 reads TGTGCCAGCAGACTGGTGGACACCATATATTTT. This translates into CASRLVDTIYF.

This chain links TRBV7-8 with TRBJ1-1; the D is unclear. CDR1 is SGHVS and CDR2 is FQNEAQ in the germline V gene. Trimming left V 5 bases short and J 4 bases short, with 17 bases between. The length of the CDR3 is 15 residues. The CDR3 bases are TGTGCCAGCAGCCCCCCGGGAGGAGTGGGCACTGAAGCTTTCTTT. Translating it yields CASSPPGGVGTEAFF.

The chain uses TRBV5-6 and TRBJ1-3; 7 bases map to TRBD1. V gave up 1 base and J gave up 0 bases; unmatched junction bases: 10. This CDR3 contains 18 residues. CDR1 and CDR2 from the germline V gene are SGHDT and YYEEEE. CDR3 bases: TGTGCCAGCAGCTTGCCGGGGAGGGGACAGCACTCTGGAAACACCATATATTTT. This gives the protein CASSLPGRGQHSGNTIYF.

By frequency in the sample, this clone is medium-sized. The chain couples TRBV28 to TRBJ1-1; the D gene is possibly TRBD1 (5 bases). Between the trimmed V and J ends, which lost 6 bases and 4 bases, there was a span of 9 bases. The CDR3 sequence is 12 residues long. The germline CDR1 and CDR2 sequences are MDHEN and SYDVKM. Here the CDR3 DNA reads TGTGCCAGCAGCGACAGTCGCACTGAAGCTTTCTTT. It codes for CASSDSRTEAFF.

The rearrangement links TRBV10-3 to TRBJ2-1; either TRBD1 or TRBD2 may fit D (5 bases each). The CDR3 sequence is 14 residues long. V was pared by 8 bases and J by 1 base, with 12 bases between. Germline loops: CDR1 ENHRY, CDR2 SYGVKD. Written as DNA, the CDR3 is TGTGCCATCGGCCAAGGGGAGTCCTACAATGAGCAGTTCTTC. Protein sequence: CAIGQGESYNEQFF.

The CDR3 DNA reads TGTGCCAGCAGCCCCTTCGCTGGTAACTATGGCTACACCTTC. Translating it yields CASSPFAGNYGYTF. The V call is TRBV6-6, the J call TRBJ1-2; no reliable D call. This CDR3 is 14 amino acids long. V lost 6 bases, J lost 1 base, and 12 bases lay in between. Germline CDR1 and CDR2: MNHNY and SVGAGI (reference sequence).

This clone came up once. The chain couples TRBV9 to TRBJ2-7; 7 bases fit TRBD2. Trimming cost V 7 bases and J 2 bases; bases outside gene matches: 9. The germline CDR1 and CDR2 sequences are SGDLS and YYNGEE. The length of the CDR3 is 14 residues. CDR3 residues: CASSLGGGTYEQYF. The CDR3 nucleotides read TGTGCCAGCTCTTTGGGCGGGGGAACCTACGAGCAGTACTTC.

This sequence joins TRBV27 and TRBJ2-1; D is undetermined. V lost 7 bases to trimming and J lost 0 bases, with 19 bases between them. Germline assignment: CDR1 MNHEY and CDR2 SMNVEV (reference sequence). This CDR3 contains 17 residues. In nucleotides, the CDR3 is TGTGCCAGCAAAATGACGTCACAGTCTAACTCCTACAATGAGCAGTTCTTC. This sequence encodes CASKMTSQSNSYNEQFF.

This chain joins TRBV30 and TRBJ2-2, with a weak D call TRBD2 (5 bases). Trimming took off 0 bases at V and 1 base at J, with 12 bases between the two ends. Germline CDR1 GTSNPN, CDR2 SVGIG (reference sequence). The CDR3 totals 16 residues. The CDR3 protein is CAWSVSKRMNTGELFF. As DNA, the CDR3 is TGTGCCTGGAGTGTATCTAAGCGGATGAACACCGGGGAGCTGTTTTTT.

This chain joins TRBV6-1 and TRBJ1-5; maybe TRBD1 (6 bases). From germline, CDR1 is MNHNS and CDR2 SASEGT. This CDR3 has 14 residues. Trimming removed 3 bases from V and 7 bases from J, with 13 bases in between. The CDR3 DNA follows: TGTGCCAGCAGTGATTGGGGGGCGAGGCAGCCCCAGCATTTT. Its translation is CASSDWGARQPQHF.

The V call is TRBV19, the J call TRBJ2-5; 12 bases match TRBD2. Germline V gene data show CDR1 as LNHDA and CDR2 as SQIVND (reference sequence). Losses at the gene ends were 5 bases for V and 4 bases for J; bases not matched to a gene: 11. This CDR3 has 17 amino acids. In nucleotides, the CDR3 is TGTGCCAGTAGTCCCCTAGCGGGAGGGCCGGGATCAGAGACCCAGTACTTC. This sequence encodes CASSPLAGGPGSETQYF.

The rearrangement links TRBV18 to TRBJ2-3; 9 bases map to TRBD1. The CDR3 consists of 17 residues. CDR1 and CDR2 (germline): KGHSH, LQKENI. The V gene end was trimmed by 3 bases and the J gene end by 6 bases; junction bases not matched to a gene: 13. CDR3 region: CASSPRTGAPEGDTQYF. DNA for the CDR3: TGTGCCAGCTCACCGCGGACAGGGGCGCCTGAGGGGGATACGCAGTATTTT.

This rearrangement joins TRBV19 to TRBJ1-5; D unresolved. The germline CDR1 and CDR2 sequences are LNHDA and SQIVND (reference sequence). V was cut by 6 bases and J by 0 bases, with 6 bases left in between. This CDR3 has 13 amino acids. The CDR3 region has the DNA TGTGCCAGTAGCTTAAATAGCAATCAGCCCCAGCATTTT. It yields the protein CASSLNSNQPQHF.

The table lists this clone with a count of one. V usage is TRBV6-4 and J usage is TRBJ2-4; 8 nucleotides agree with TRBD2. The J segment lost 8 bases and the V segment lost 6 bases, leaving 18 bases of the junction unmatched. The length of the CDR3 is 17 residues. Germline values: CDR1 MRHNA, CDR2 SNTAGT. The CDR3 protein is CASSPRGGTDTRDIQYF. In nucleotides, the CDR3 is TGTGCCAGCAGCCCCCGGGGGGGAACGGACACAAGGGACATTCAGTACTTC.

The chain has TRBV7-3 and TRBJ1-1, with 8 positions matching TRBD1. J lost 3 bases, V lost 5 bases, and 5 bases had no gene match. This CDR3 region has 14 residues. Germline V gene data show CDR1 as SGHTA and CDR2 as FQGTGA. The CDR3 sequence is CASSLGQGYTEAFF. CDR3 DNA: TGTGCCAGCAGCCTCGGACAGGGATACACTGAAGCTTTCTTT.

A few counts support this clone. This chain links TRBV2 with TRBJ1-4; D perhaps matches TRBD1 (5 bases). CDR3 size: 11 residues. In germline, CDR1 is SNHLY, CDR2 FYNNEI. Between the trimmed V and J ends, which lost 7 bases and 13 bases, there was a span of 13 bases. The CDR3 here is CASTQGSGLFF. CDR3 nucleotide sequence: TGTGCCAGCACCCAGGGTTCTGGACTGTTTTTT.

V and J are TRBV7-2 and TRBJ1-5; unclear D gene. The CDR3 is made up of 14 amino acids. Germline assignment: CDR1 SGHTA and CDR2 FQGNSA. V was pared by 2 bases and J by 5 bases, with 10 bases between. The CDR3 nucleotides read TGTGCCAGCAGCTTATCCGGGGTGGATCAGCCCCAGCATTTT. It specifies CASSLSGVDQPQHF.

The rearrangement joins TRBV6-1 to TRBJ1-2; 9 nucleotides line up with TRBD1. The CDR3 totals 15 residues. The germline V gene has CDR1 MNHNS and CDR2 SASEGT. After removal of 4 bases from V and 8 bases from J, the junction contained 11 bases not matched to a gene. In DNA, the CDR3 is TGTGCCAGCAGTGTTACCGGGACAGGGATTACCGGCTACACCTTC. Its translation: CASSVTGTGITGYTF.

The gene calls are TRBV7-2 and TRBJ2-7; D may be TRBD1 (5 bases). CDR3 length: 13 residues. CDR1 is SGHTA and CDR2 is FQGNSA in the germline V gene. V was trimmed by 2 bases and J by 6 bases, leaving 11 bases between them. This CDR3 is CASSLFQGPEQYF. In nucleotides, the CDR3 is TGTGCCAGCAGCTTATTTCAGGGTCCCGAGCAGTACTTC. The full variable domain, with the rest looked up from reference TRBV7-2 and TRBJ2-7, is GAGVSQSPSNKVTEKGKDVELRCDPISGHTALYWYRQSLGQGLEFLIYFQGNSAPDKSGLPSDRFSAERTGGSVSTLTIQRTQQEDSAVYLCASSLFQGPEQYFGPGTRLTVT.

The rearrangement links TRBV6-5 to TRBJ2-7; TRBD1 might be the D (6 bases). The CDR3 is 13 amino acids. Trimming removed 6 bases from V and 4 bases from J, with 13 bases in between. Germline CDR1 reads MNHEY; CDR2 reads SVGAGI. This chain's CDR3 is CASSQNGQYEQYF. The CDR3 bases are TGTGCCAGCAGCCAGAATGGACAGTACGAGCAGTACTTC.

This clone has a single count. The CDR3 region has the DNA TGTGCCAGCAGTTTACGACTAACCACCTACGAGCAGTACTTC. Translated: CASSLRLTTYEQYF. The chain links TRBV28 to TRBJ2-7; TRBD2 might be the D (5 bases). V dropped 2 bases and J dropped 2 bases, with 10 bases sitting between them. This CDR3 spans 14 amino acids. Looked up from germline, CDR1 is MDHEN and CDR2 is SYDVKM.

In nucleotides, the CDR3 is TGCGCCAGCAGCGCGGGGGGCATGGCGAATGAGCAGTTCTTC. The encoded protein is CASSAGGMANEQFF. The chain couples TRBV5-1 to TRBJ2-1; the match to TRBD2 covers 8 bases. Germline CDR1 reads SGHRS; CDR2 reads YFSETQ. V shed 4 bases, J shed 7 bases, and the junction held 7 bases outside the gene matches. This CDR3 has 14 residues. Variable domain in full (rest from reference TRBV5-1 and TRBJ2-1): KAGVTQTPRYLIKTRGQQVTLSCSPISGHRSVSWYQQTPGQGLQFLFEYFSETQRNKGNFPGRFSGRQFSNSRSEMNVSTLELGDSALYLCASSAGGMANEQFFGPGTRLTVL.

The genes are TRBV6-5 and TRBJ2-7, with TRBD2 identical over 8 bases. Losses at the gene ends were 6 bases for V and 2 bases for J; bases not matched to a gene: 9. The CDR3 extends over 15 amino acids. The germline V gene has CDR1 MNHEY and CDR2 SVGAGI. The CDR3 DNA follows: TGTGCCAGCAGGTCAATCCCGGGGGGGGCCTACGAGCAGTACTTC. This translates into CASRSIPGGAYEQYF.